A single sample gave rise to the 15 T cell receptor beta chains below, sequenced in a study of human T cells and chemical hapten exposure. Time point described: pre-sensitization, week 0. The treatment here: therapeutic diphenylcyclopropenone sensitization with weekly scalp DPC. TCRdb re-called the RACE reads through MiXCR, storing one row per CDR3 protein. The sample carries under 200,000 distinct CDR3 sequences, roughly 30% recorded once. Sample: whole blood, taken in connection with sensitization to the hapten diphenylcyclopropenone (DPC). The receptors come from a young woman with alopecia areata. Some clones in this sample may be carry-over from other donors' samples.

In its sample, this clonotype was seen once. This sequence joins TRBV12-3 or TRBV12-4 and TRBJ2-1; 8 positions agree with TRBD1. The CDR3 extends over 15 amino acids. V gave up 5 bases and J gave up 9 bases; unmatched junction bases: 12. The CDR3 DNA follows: TGTGCCAGCAGTGCGACAGGGGTTGGATTGGGTGAGCAGTTCTTC. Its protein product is CASSATGVGLGEQFF.

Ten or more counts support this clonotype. CDR3 amino acids: CASSYSGDQPQHF. For the CDR3, the DNA is TGTGCCAGCAGTTACTCAGGGGACCAGCCCCAGCATTTT. V and J are TRBV6-2 or TRBV6-3 and TRBJ1-5, with D possibly matching TRBD1 (5 bases). Trimming cost V 0 bases and J 7 bases, with 7 bases left between them. The CDR3 covers 13 residues. Germline V gene sequence: CDR1 MNHEY, CDR2 SVGEGT.

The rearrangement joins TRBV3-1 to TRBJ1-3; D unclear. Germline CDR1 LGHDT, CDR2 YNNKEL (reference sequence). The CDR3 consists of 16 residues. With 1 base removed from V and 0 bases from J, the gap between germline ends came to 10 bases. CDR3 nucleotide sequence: TGTGCCAGCAGCCAAGGCCGGACTTTCTCTGGAAACACCATATATTTT. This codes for CASSQGRTFSGNTIYF.

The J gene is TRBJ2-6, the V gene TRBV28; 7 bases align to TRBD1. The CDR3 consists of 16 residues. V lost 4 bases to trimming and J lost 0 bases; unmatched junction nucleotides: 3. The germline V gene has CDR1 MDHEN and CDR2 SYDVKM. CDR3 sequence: CASSWGQTSGANVLTF. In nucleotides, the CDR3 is TGTGCCAGCAGTTGGGGACAGACCTCTGGGGCCAACGTCCTGACTTTC. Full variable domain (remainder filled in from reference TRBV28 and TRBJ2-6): DVKVTQSSRYLVKRTGEKVFLECVQDMDHENMFWYRQDPGLGLRLIYFSYDVKMKEKGDIPEGYSVSREKKERFSLILESASTNQTSMYLCASSWGQTSGANVLTFGAGSRLTVL.

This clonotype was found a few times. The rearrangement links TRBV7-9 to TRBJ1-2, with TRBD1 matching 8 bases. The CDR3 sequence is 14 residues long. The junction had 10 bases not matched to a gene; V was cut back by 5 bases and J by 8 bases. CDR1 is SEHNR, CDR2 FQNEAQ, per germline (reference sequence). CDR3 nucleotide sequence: TGTGCCAGCAGCGGAGACAGGGGACTAGGGGGCTACACCTTC. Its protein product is CASSGDRGLGGYTF.

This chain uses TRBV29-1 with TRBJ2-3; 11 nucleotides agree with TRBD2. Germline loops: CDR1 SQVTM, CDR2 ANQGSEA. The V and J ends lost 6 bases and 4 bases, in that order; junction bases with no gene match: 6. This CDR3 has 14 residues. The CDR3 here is CSVGTSGTADTQYF. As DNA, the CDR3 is TGCAGCGTGGGGACTAGCGGTACGGCAGATACGCAGTATTTT.

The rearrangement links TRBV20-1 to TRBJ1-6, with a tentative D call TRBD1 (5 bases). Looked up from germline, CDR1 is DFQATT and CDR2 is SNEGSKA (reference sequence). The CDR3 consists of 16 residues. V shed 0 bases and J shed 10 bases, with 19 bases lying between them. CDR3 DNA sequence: TGCAGTGCTAGAGATAGGGCAAGAGGGGAGCGATCACCCCTCCACTTT. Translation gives CSARDRARGERSPLHF.

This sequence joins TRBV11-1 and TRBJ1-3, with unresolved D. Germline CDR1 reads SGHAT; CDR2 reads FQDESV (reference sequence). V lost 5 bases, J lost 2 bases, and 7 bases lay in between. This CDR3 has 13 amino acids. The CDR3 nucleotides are TGTGCCAGCAGCATCGGACCTGGAAACACCATATATTTT. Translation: CASSIGPGNTIYF.

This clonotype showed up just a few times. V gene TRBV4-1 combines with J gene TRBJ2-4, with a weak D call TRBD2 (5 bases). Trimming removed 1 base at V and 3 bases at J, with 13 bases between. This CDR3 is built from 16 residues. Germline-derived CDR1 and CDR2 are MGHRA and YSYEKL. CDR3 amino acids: CASSQVEGMVKNIQYF. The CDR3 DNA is TGCGCCAGCAGCCAAGTTGAGGGAATGGTCAAAAACATTCAGTACTTC.

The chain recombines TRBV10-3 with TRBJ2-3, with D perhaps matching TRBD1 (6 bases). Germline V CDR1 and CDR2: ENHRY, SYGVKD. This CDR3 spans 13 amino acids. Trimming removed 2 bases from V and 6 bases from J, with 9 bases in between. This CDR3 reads CAISEGRGDTQYF. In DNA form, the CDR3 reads TGTGCCATCAGTGAGGGCAGGGGTGATACGCAGTATTTT.

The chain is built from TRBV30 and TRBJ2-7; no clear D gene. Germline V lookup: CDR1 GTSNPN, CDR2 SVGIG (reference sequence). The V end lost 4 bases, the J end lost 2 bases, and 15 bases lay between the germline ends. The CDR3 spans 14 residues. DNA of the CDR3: TGTGCCTGGAAGGAATCGCTACAAACCTACGAGCAGTACTTC. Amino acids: CAWKESLQTYEQYF.

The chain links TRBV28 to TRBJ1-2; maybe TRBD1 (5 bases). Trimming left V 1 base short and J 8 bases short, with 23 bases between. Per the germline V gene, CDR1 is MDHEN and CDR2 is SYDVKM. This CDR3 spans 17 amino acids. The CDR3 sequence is CASSLYGTGRVDEGYTF. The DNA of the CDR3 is TGTGCCAGCAGTTTATACGGCACAGGCCGGGTAGATGAAGGCTACACCTTC.

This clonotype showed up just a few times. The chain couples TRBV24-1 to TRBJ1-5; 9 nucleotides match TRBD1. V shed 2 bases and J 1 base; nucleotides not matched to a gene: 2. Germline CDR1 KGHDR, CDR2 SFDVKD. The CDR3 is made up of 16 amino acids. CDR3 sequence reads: CATSDSGTGSNQPQHF. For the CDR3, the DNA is TGTGCCACCAGTGATTCCGGGACAGGGAGCAATCAGCCCCAGCATTTT.

DNA for the CDR3: TGCAGCGTTTCCGGGAGGGCCAAGTACGACGAGCAGTACTTC. It codes for CSVSGRAKYDEQYF. The chain recombines TRBV29-1 with TRBJ2-7; 8 positions match TRBD2. The V and J ends lost 5 bases and 5 bases, in that order; junction bases with no gene match: 11. CDR1 is SQVTM, CDR2 ANQGSEA, per germline. The CDR3 spans 14 residues.

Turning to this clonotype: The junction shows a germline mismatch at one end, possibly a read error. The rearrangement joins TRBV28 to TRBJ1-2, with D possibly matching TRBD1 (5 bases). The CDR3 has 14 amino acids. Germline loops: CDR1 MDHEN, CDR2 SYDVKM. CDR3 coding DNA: TGTACCAGCAGTTTGGGGGGACCCAAGAATGGCTACACCTTC. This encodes CTSSLGGPKNGYTF.